This paragraph covers one T cell receptor beta chain sequence. No antigen is known for it. Separate alpha and beta amplification began at the second PCR step. Cells stained for CD3, CD4, CD8, CD45RA, CD27 and viability were sorted into four CD45RA/CD27 subsets. Two oligonucleotides, mixed equimolar, formed the beta constant-region primer covering TRBC1 and TRBC2. Four rounds of PCR amplified the ligated cDNA using nested alpha and beta constant-region primers plus SP2. A single record per CDR3 protein comes from TCRdb applying MiXCR to the UMI-ligation and nested PCR reads. The table includes around 29,000 distinct CDR3 sequences, around 18% detected once. The data originate from a study of naive and memory T cell subsets. Whole-study findings and limits: A clonotype means one alpha or beta sequence, not an alpha/beta pair.

The germline V and J ends were trimmed by 5 bases and 11 bases, with 16 bases remaining between them. Germline V gives CDR1 MNHEY, CDR2 SMNVEV (reference sequence). This CDR3 spans 14 amino acids. The clonotype was recovered from a human donor in good health. Material for sequencing was effector memory CD4+ T cells from blood. Documented subset: effector memory, CD45RA- CD27-. This sequence joins TRBV27 and TRBJ1-6; D possibly corresponds to TRBD1 (6 bases). CDR3 protein: CASSPDPGQPPLHF. The CDR3 coding sequence is TGTGCCAGCAGTCCGGACCCCGGACAGCCACCCCTCCACTTT.